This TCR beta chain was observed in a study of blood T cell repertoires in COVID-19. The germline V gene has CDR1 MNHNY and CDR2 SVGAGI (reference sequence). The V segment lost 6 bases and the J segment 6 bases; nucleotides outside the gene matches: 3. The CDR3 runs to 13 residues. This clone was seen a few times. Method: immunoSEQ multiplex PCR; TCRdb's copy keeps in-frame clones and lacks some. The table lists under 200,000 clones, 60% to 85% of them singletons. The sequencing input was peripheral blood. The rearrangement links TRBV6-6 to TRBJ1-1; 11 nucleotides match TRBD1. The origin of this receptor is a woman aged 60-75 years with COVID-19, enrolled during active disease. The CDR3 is CASSRGQGAEAFF. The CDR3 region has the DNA TGTGCCAGCAGCCGGGGACAGGGGGCTGAAGCTTTCTTT.